One sample yielded the 8 T cell receptor beta chains listed below, sequenced in a study of T cell responses to AZD1222 COVID-19 vaccine (dated by TCRdb to about 2021). Libraries were made using the immunoSEQ multiplex PCR assay. TCRdb limited this immuneACCESS table to in-frame rearrangements with V and J called. A share of clones is missing; checked studies link under half to unresolved V genes, and the rest is unexplained. This sample holds around 190,000 clones; roughly 92% were observed only once. The ten largest clones capture about 1.2% of the sample. The sample's time point label, decoded: baseline before first vaccination. The sample in question was peripheral blood, obtained on day 0 of AZD1222 vaccination. These receptors all stem from an adult in good health.

This clone was seen once. The chain carries TRBV19 and TRBJ2-3; TRBD1 matches 8 bases. This CDR3 is built from 13 residues. V trimming: 9 bases; J trimming: 2 bases; junction bases outside the gene matches: 4. Germline values: CDR1 LNHDA, CDR2 SQIVND (reference sequence). For the CDR3, the DNA is TGTGCCAGCAGGACAGGGTACACAGATACGCAGTATTTT. Amino acids: CASRTGYTDTQYF.

V gene TRBV19 combines with J gene TRBJ2-6; D ambiguous. V was clipped by 0 bases and J by 0 bases, with 3 bases between them. This CDR3 spans 15 amino acids. Germline loops: CDR1 LNHDA, CDR2 SQIVND (reference sequence). The CDR3 here is CASSIEGSGANVLTF. The CDR3 nucleotides are TGTGCCAGTAGTATAGAGGGCTCTGGGGCCAACGTCCTGACTTTC.

This chain uses TRBV7-9 with TRBJ1-3; 7 positions agree with TRBD1. This CDR3 has 15 residues. Germline V lookup: CDR1 SEHNR, CDR2 FQNEAQ (reference sequence). V gave up 4 bases and J gave up 4 bases; unmatched junction bases: 7. In DNA form, the CDR3 reads TGTGCCAGCAGCTACCAGACAGGGCGGGGAAACACCATATATTTT. Protein: CASSYQTGRGNTIYF.

This clone was found once. The chain recombines TRBV18 with TRBJ2-7, with TRBD1 matching over 7 bases. Germline assignment: CDR1 KGHSH and CDR2 LQKENI. This CDR3 is built from 13 residues. Trimming cost V 3 bases and J 2 bases; bases outside gene matches: 1. The chain's CDR3 is CASSPDRPYEQYF. The DNA of the CDR3 is TGTGCCAGCTCACCGGACAGGCCCTACGAGCAGTACTTC.

DNA of the CDR3: TGTGCCAGCAGCTTAGGAACCCCTACCCAGTACTTC. Its protein product is CASSLGTPTQYF. The chain links TRBV7-2 to TRBJ2-5; D is uncertain. V lost 1 base and J lost 8, with 8 bases in between. The CDR3 length is 12 residues. Germline CDR1 and CDR2: SGHTA and FQGNSA.

This chain links TRBV5-6 with TRBJ1-2; the match to TRBD1 covers 8 bases. CDR1 is SGHDT and CDR2 is YYEEEE in the germline V gene. There are 15 residues in the CDR3. Trimming took 3 bases from V and 2 from J; bases not matched to a gene: 6. The CDR3 DNA reads TGTGCCAGCAGCTGGGGAAGGGACAGGAACTATGGCTACACCTTC. It is translated as CASSWGRDRNYGYTF.

The rearrangement uses TRBV24-1 and TRBJ1-2; D possibly corresponds to TRBD1 (5 bases). Between the trimmed V and J ends, which lost 5 bases and 4 bases, there was a span of 7 bases. Germline values: CDR1 KGHDR, CDR2 SFDVKD. CDR3 size: 12 residues. CDR3 protein: CATSGQSYGYTF. The CDR3 DNA follows: TGTGCCACCAGTGGACAGTCCTATGGCTACACCTTC.

The chain employs TRBV19 and TRBJ1-2; D perhaps matches TRBD1 (5 bases). The CDR3 has 15 residues. Per the germline V gene, CDR1 is LNHDA and CDR2 is SQIVND (reference sequence). V was pared by 7 bases and J by 0 bases, with 15 bases between. The CDR3 reads CASNTVAGANYGYTF. DNA of the CDR3: TGTGCCAGTAACACCGTCGCGGGGGCTAACTATGGCTACACCTTC.